The 8 T cell receptor beta chains reported below all come from one sample, sequenced in a study of T-cell memory formation after mild COVID-19. TCRdb itself ran the 5' RACE reads through MiXCR, one entry per CDR3 protein. The table lists roughly 550,000 distinct CDR3 sequences, around 21% of them singletons. Sequenced material: PBMCs or a T cell subset sorted from them (not recorded which). Source of these receptors: an adult woman who had mild COVID-19 (a few samples of this study predate the infection). Cell type and time point are not known.

V and J are TRBV9 and TRBJ2-5; the D gene is possibly TRBD2 (5 bases). CDR3 length: 14 amino acids. Germline V CDR1 and CDR2: SGDLS, YYNGEE. Trimming removed 0 bases at V and 4 bases at J, with 10 bases between. The CDR3 loop reads CASSVVPGLETQYF. DNA of the CDR3: TGTGCCAGCAGCGTAGTCCCGGGATTAGAGACCCAGTACTTC.

This chain joins TRBV6-5 and TRBJ1-2; D is uncertain. Trimming removed 5 bases at V and 4 bases at J, with 11 bases between. The CDR3 consists of 13 residues. Germline CDR1 and CDR2: MNHEY and SVGAGI. The CDR3 sequence: CASSPGISYGYTF. The CDR3 DNA sequence: TGTGCCAGCAGTCCCGGGATCTCCTATGGCTACACCTTC.

The chain employs TRBV4-3 and TRBJ1-4; the D is unclear. Germline V gives CDR1 LGHNA, CDR2 YSLEER. Between the trimmed V and J ends, which lost 1 base and 5 bases, there was a span of 17 bases. CDR3 size: 17 residues. CDR3 residues: CASSQGFGGPANEKLFF. The CDR3 bases are TGCGCCAGCAGCCAAGGGTTTGGAGGTCCTGCGAATGAAAAACTGTTTTTT.

The CDR3 DNA follows: TGTGCCAGCAGTTTAGGGGGGCGCAACTATGGCTACACCTTC. Translating it yields CASSLGGRNYGYTF. The chain links TRBV12-3 or TRBV12-4 to TRBJ1-2; a weak D match, TRBD1 (6 bases). The CDR3 is 14 amino acids. Trimming left V 1 base short and J 2 bases short, with 8 bases between.

This clonotype was counted ten times or more. The chain couples TRBV5-4 to TRBJ2-2; D gene ambiguous. V lost 6 bases, J lost 1 base, and 10 bases lay in between. Looked up from germline, CDR1 is SGHNT and CDR2 is YYREEE (reference sequence). The CDR3 extends over 14 amino acids. The CDR3: CASTFLGNTGELFF. The CDR3 DNA reads as TGTGCCAGCACCTTCCTGGGGAACACCGGGGAGCTGTTTTTT.

J is TRBJ2-5 and V is TRBV6-2 or TRBV6-3; TRBD2 is a possible D gene (5 bases). With 10 bases removed from V and 6 bases from J, the gap between germline ends came to 15 bases. The CDR3 sequence is 12 residues long. The germline gives CDR1 MNHEY, CDR2 SVGEGT. The CDR3 DNA reads as TGTGCCACCCGGGAAGCCACCAAGACCCAGTACTTC. Protein: CATREATKTQYF.

This chain uses TRBV7-2 with TRBJ2-1; a weak D match, TRBD1 (6 bases). The CDR3 extends over 14 amino acids. In germline, CDR1 is SGHTA, CDR2 FQGNSA. The V end was cut by 4 bases, the J end by 15 bases, with 22 bases between. CDR3 residues: CASSSARGSELGFF. The CDR3, as DNA: TGTGCCAGCAGCTCGGCCAGGGGTTCGGAGTTAGGGTTCTTC.

This clonotype was seen at least ten times. This sequence joins TRBV12-3 or TRBV12-4 and TRBJ1-5; the match to TRBD1 covers 10 bases. The length of the CDR3 is 15 residues. The J segment lost 2 bases and the V segment lost 5 bases, leaving 3 bases of the junction unmatched. Here the CDR3 DNA reads TGTGCCAGCAGTCTCGGGACAGGGGGCAATCAGCCCCAGCATTTT. Amino acid sequence: CASSLGTGGNQPQHF.